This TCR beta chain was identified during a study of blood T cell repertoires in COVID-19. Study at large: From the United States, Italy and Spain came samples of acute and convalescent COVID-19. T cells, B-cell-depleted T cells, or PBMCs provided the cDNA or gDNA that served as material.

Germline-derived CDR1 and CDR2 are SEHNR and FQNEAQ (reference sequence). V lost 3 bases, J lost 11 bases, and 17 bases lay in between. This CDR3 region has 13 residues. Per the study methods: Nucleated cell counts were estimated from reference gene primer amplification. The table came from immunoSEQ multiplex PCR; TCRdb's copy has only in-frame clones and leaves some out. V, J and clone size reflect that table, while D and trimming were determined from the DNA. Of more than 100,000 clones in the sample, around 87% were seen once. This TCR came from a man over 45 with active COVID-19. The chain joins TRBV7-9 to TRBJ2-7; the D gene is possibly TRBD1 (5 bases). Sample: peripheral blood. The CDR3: CASSFMATDDEYF. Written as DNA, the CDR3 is TGTGCCAGCAGCTTTATGGCGACAGACGACGAGTACTTC.